Following are 12 T cell receptor beta chains from one sample sequenced in a study of T cell responses to AZD1222 COVID-19 vaccine. Clones were sequenced by immunoSEQ multiplex PCR, and TCRdb holds only the in-frame ones, with some missing. This sample has under 150,000 clones, with over 90% found just once. The starting material was peripheral blood, obtained on day 0 of AZD1222 vaccination. The receptors stem from an adult in good health.

The rearrangement uses TRBV5-1 and TRBJ2-7; 7 bases map to TRBD1. Germline V gives CDR1 SGHRS, CDR2 YFSETQ. The CDR3 is 14 amino acids. J was trimmed by 6 bases and V by 6 bases; bases with no gene match: 12. CDR3: CASTLRQGNFEQYF. As DNA, the CDR3 is TGCGCCAGCACCCTGCGACAGGGAAATTTCGAGCAGTACTTC.

The J gene is TRBJ1-1, the V gene TRBV19, with unresolved D. CDR1 and CDR2 (germline): LNHDA, SQIVND (reference sequence). Trimming left V 6 bases short and J 0 bases short, with 23 bases between. The CDR3 extends over 18 amino acids. The CDR3 nucleotides read TGTGCCAGTAGCCGAAGTGAGGGTGTTTGGGAAATGAACACTGAAGCTTTCTTT. Protein: CASSRSEGVWEMNTEAFF.

The chain combines TRBV7-9 with TRBJ1-4; D unresolved. The germline V and J ends were trimmed by 3 bases and 0 bases, with 17 bases remaining between them. The CDR3 loop spans 18 amino acids. Germline V CDR1 and CDR2: SEHNR, FQNEAQ (reference sequence). CDR3 sequence: CASSLLHGEGATNEKLFF. The CDR3 nucleotides are TGTGCCAGCAGCTTGCTCCACGGGGAGGGCGCAACTAATGAAAAACTGTTTTTT.

This chain connects TRBV11-1 to TRBJ1-1, with D uncertain. Germline CDR1 reads SGHAT; CDR2 reads FQDESV (reference sequence). Deletions cut 4 bases from V and 11 bases from J, with 17 bases between. There are 13 residues in the CDR3. Written as DNA, the CDR3 is TGTGCCAGCAGCTCCGTCAACGATCAGGCGGCTTTCTTT. Translating it yields CASSSVNDQAAFF.

In its sample, this clone was seen once. CDR3 sequence (DNA): TGTGCCAGCAGCCCCGACCTCTTGAACACTGAAGCTTTCTTT. This codes for CASSPDLLNTEAFF. The chain employs TRBV5-4 and TRBJ1-1; D unresolved. Germline V CDR1 and CDR2: SGHNT, YYREEE (reference sequence). Trimming cost V 4 bases and J 0 bases, with 10 bases left between them. The CDR3 is made up of 14 amino acids.

The V and J genes are TRBV9 and TRBJ2-7, with 7 bases matching TRBD1. Germline trimming cut 3 bases from V and 0 bases from J; bases unmatched to any gene: 9. This CDR3 is built from 16 residues. Germline V gives CDR1 SGDLS, CDR2 YYNGEE. For the CDR3, the DNA is TGTGCCAGCAGCGGGTTCGGACAGGCTAGCTCCTACGAGCAGTACTTC. Protein sequence: CASSGFGQASSYEQYF. Combining the CDR3 with reference TRBV9 and TRBJ2-7 gives the whole variable domain DSGVTQTPKHLITATGQRVTLRCSPRSGDLSVYWYQQSLDQGLQFLIQYYNGEERAKGNILERFSAQQFPDLHSELNLSSLELGDSALYFCASSGFGQASSYEQYFGPGTRLTVT.

The rearrangement links TRBV9 to TRBJ2-7; 7 bases map to TRBD1. CDR1 SGDLS and CDR2 YYNGEE come from the germline V gene. The CDR3 consists of 14 residues. Germline trimming cut 4 bases from V and 0 bases from J; bases unmatched to any gene: 4. DNA for the CDR3: TGTGCCAGCAGCCAACAGGGGCTCTCCTACGAGCAGTACTTC. Translation: CASSQQGLSYEQYF.

V is TRBV6-1 and J is TRBJ2-7; D is unresolved. Germline V gene sequence: CDR1 MNHNS, CDR2 SASEGT. The CDR3 totals 15 residues. Trimming cost V 3 bases and J 0 bases, with 12 bases left between them. The DNA for the CDR3 is TGTGCCAGCAGTGATTCCTTAGGGTTCTCCTACGAGCAGTACTTC. Translation: CASSDSLGFSYEQYF.

This chain links TRBV2 with TRBJ2-7; D remains ambiguous. The germline V gene has CDR1 SNHLY and CDR2 FYNNEI. Trimming took off 8 bases at V and 0 bases at J, with 11 bases between the two ends. The CDR3 has 13 residues. CDR3 sequence reads: CASGADLSYEQYF. CDR3 sequence (DNA): TGTGCCAGCGGAGCAGACCTCTCCTACGAGCAGTACTTC.

CDR3 bases: TGTGCCAGCAGCCGTTCCCGCACCGGGGAGCTGTTTTTT. It translates to CASSRSRTGELFF. The rearrangement uses TRBV11-3 and TRBJ2-2; unclear D gene. Deletions cut 5 bases from V and 4 bases from J, with 8 bases between. The CDR3 is 13 residues long. Germline V CDR1 and CDR2: SGHNT, YENEEA.

J is TRBJ2-3 and V is TRBV9; weak D call: TRBD1 (5 bases). The CDR3 spans 15 residues. Trimming took 3 bases from V and 1 from J, leaving 12 bases between them. CDR1 is SGDLS and CDR2 is YYNGEE in the germline V gene. Here the CDR3 DNA reads TGTGCCAGCAGCGCTGAGCCCAGGGGCACAGATACGCAGTATTTT. Residues: CASSAEPRGTDTQYF.

V and J are TRBV5-1 and TRBJ1-3; no clear D gene. Germline-derived CDR1 and CDR2 are SGHRS and YFSETQ. CDR3 length: 14 residues. Trimming took 3 bases from V and 0 from J, leaving 7 bases between them. The CDR3 region is CASSSRGSGNTIYF. Written as DNA, the CDR3 is TGCGCCAGCAGCTCCCGGGGCTCTGGAAACACCATATATTTT.